Listed below are T cell receptor beta chains from one sample, sequenced in a study of OX40 agonist ivuxolimab in advanced cancers. Profiling relied on immunoSEQ multiplex PCR, and the TCRdb table lists in-frame clones only, not all of them. The sample lists about 40,000 clones, around 89% seen once, with around 23% in the top ten. This sample comprised CD4+ or CD8+ T cells sorted from blood, obtained in a trial of the OX40 agonist ivuxolimab. Receptors originate from an adult with an advanced solid tumor such as melanoma, head and neck, liver or kidney cancer. CDR3s leave out the opening cysteine and the closing phenylalanine or tryptophan.

v_gene: TRBV27
j_gene: TRBJ2-1
CDR3aa: ASSFLAGGSLHNEQF

v_gene: TRBV7-8
j_gene: TRBJ2-1
CDR3aa: ASSLGGRALNEQF

v_gene: TRBV7-3
j_gene: TRBJ2-5
CDR3aa: ASSLYGLVKETQY

v_gene: TRBV5-4
j_gene: TRBJ2-7
CDR3aa: ASSLSAGGVYEQY

v_gene: TRBV5-3
j_gene: TRBJ2-4
CDR3aa: ARSPRTSGRGAKNIQY

v_gene: TRBV10-3
j_gene: TRBJ2-7
CDR3aa: AISTGGYEQY

v_gene: TRBV23-1
j_gene: TRBJ1-3
CDR3aa: ASTPPLNSSGNTIY

v_gene: TRBV6-5
j_gene: TRBJ1-1
CDR3aa: ASSPSMNTEAF

v_gene: TRBV12-5
j_gene: TRBJ2-6
CDR3aa: ASGLHSRGANVLT

v_gene: TRBV7-6
j_gene: TRBJ2-7
CDR3aa: ASSALLGDEQY

v_gene: TRBV9
j_gene: TRBJ2-3
CDR3aa: ASSLGTGTDTQY

v_gene: TRBV2
j_gene: TRBJ2-7
CDR3aa: ASSRRVADTYEQY

v_gene: TRBV19
j_gene: TRBJ2-7
CDR3aa: ASSVQGAVYEQY

v_gene: TRBV5-6
j_gene: TRBJ2-3
CDR3aa: ASSLDRAGTDTQY

v_gene: TRBV7-9
j_gene: TRBJ2-1
CDR3aa: ASNPPGLAQNNEQF

v_gene: TRBV7-2
j_gene: TRBJ2-7
CDR3aa: ASSPGTGWYEQY

v_gene: TRBV7-2
j_gene: TRBJ2-1
CDR3aa: ASSIRTGRERVYNEQF

v_gene: TRBV6-5
j_gene: TRBJ2-7
CDR3aa: AIREGQTLSYEQY

v_gene: TRBV11-2
j_gene: TRBJ2-3
CDR3aa: ASSLDWDTQY

v_gene: TRBV7-9
j_gene: TRBJ2-1
CDR3aa: ASSLEGGFFGDEQF

v_gene: TRBV28
j_gene: TRBJ1-1
CDR3aa: ASKEVNTEAF

v_gene: TRBV7-9
j_gene: TRBJ2-3
CDR3aa: ASSLGPGGTDTQY

v_gene: TRBV6-4
j_gene: TRBJ2-1
CDR3aa: ASSDSVLLANEQF

v_gene: TRBV28
j_gene: TRBJ1-1
CDR3aa: ASSTPTGTNTEAF

v_gene: TRBV2
j_gene: TRBJ1-4
CDR3aa: ASRPGHSTNEKLF

v_gene: TRBV10-3
j_gene: TRBJ1-2
CDR3aa: ALLMTVPPNRGYT

v_gene: TRBV9
j_gene: TRBJ2-2
CDR3aa: ASSPASPNTGELF

v_gene: TRBV28
j_gene: TRBJ2-6
CDR3aa: ASSSPGQGDSGANVLT

v_gene: TRBV7-8
j_gene: .
CDR3aa: ASSLPSSYEQY

v_gene: TRBV28
j_gene: TRBJ2-7
CDR3aa: ASSYTGTGGYEQY

v_gene: TRBV7-9
j_gene: TRBJ2-7
CDR3aa: ASSPGASYEQY

v_gene: TRBV7-9
j_gene: TRBJ1-4
CDR3aa: ASSLVDGNEKLF

v_gene: TRBV27
j_gene: TRBJ1-1
CDR3aa: ASSLVIGGPNTEAF

v_gene: TRBV11-2
j_gene: TRBJ1-2
CDR3aa: ASSLDPRDSGIANYGYT

v_gene: TRBV6-1
j_gene: TRBJ2-7
CDR3aa: ASIRDPGASYEQY

v_gene: TRBV11-2
j_gene: TRBJ2-1
CDR3aa: ASTPLAGGPDEQF

v_gene: TRBV27
j_gene: TRBJ2-7
CDR3aa: ASSTATSGSSYEQY

v_gene: TRBV9
j_gene: TRBJ2-1
CDR3aa: ASSVWDWRDEQF

v_gene: TRBV6-5
j_gene: TRBJ2-3
CDR3aa: ASSRTGWTDTQY

v_gene: TRBV5-1
j_gene: TRBJ2-2
CDR3aa: ASSLEEPGELF

v_gene: TRBV7-9
j_gene: TRBJ2-1
CDR3aa: ASSLGDEQF

v_gene: TRBV9
j_gene: TRBJ2-1
CDR3aa: ASSVVLGADYNEQF

v_gene: TRBV7-6
j_gene: TRBJ2-2
CDR3aa: ASSAGLAVNTGELF

v_gene: TRBV30
j_gene: TRBJ2-3
CDR3aa: AWSGGAGTDTQY

v_gene: TRBV6-4
j_gene: TRBJ2-2
CDR3aa: ASSAGDTGELF

v_gene: TRBV5-6
j_gene: TRBJ2-7
CDR3aa: ASSFWGASYEQY

v_gene: TRBV5-5
j_gene: TRBJ2-2
CDR3aa: ASSLAWGTAGELF

v_gene: TRBV6-5
j_gene: TRBJ2-1
CDR3aa: ARTFARQDNEQF

v_gene: TRBV4-1
j_gene: TRBJ1-5
CDR3aa: ASSQFFYSYSNQPQH

v_gene: TRBV6-5
j_gene: TRBJ1-1
CDR3aa: ASSYMGTEAF

v_gene: TRBV6-4
j_gene: TRBJ2-1
CDR3aa: ASSEGLAGHNEQF

v_gene: TRBV11-2
j_gene: TRBJ2-5
CDR3aa: ASSLDSPRDIGGREETQY